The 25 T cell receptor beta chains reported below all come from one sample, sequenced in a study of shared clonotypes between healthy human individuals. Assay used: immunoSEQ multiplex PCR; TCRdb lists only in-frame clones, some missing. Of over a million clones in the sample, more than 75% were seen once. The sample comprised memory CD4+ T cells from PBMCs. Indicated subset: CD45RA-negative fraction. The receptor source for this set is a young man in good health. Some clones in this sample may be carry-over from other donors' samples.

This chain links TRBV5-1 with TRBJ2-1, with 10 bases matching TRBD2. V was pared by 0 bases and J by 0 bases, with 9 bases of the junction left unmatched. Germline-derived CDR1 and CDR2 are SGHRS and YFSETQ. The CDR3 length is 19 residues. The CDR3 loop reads CASSLGLAGGPFSYNEQFF. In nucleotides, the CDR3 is TGCGCCAGCAGCTTGGGACTAGCGGGTGGACCGTTCTCCTACAATGAGCAGTTCTTC.

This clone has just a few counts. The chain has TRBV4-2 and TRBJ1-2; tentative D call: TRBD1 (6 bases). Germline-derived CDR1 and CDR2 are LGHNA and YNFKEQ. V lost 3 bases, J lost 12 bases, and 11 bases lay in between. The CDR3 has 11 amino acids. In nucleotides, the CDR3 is TGTGCCAGCAGCCAGAATGGGGACAACACCTTC. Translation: CASSQNGDNTF.

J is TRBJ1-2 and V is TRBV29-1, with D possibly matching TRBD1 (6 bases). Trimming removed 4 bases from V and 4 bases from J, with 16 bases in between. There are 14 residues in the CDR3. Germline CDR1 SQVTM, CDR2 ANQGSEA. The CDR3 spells CSVGTADSLYGYTF. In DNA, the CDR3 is TGCAGCGTTGGGACAGCCGACTCGCTCTATGGCTACACCTTC.

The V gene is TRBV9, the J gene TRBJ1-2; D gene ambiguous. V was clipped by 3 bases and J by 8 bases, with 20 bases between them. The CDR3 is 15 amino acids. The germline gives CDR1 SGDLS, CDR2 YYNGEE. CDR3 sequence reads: CASSGGVGREEGYTF. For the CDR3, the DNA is TGTGCCAGCAGCGGTGGCGTGGGTAGGGAGGAGGGCTACACCTTC.

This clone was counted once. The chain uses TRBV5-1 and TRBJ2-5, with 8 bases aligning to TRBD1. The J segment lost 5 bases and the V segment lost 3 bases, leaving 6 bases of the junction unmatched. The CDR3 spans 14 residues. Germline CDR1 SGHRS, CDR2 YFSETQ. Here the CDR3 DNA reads TGCGCCAGCAGCTCACGGACAGGGTCGGAGACCCAGTACTTC. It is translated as CASSSRTGSETQYF.

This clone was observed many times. The CDR3 DNA reads as TGTGCCAGCAGTTTATTAGACGGGACAGGGCTCTACGAGCAGTACTTC. Translated, it gives CASSLLDGTGLYEQYF. This sequence joins TRBV28 and TRBJ2-7; 9 bases agree with TRBD1. Germline CDR1 MDHEN, CDR2 SYDVKM. With V trimmed by 1 base and J by 3 bases, 7 bases remained unmatched. The CDR3 is made up of 16 amino acids.

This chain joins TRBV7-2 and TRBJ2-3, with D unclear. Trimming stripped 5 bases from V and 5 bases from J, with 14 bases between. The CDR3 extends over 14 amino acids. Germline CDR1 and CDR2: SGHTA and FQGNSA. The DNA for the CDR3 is TGTGCCAGCAGCAACCGGGCCCGCGGAGATACGCAGTATTTT. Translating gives CASSNRARGDTQYF.

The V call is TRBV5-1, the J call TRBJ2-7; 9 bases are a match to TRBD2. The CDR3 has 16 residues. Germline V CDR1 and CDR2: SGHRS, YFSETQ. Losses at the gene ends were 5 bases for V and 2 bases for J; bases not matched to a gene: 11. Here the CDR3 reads CASRSSAGGDPYEQYF. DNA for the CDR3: TGCGCCAGCAGATCCTCTGCGGGAGGGGACCCCTACGAGCAGTACTTC. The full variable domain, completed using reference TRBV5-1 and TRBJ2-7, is KAGVTQTPRYLIKTRGQQVTLSCSPISGHRSVSWYQQTPGQGLQFLFEYFSETQRNKGNFPGRFSGRQFSNSRSEMNVSTLELGDSALYLCASRSSAGGDPYEQYFGPGTRLTVT.

CDR3 in amino acids: CASSLAEGLGTGELFF. The CDR3 DNA sequence: TGCGCCAGCAGCTTGGCTGAGGGCCTGGGCACCGGGGAGCTGTTTTTT. The rearrangement links TRBV5-1 to TRBJ2-2; D is perhaps TRBD2 (5 bases). Germline CDR1 reads SGHRS; CDR2 reads YFSETQ. CDR3 length equals 16 residues. V lost 0 bases to trimming and J lost 4 bases, with 13 bases between them.

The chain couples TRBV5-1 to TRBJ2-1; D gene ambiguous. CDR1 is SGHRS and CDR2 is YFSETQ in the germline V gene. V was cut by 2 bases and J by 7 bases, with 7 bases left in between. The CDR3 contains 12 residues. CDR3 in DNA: TGCGCCAGCAGCTTACCCTCAAATGAGCAGTTCTTC. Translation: CASSLPSNEQFF.

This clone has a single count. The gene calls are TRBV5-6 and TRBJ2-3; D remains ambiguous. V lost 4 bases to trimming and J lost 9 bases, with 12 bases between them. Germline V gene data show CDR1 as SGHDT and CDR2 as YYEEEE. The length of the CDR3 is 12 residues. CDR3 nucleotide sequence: TGTGCCAGCAGCCCAAGTCCCGGGACGCAGTATTTT. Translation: CASSPSPGTQYF.

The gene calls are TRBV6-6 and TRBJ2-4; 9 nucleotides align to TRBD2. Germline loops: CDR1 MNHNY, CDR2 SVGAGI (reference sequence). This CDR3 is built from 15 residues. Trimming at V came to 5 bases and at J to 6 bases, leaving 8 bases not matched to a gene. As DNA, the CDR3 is TGTGCCAGCAGTGTAGCGGGAGACTTTAGAAACATTCAGTACTTC. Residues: CASSVAGDFRNIQYF.

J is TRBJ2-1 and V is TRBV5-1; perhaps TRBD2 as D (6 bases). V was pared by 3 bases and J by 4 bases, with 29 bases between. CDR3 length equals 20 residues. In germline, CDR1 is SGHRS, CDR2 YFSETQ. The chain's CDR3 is CASSSPRGAEVRRVYNEQFF. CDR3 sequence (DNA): TGCGCCAGCAGCTCTCCTCGTGGGGCGGAAGTAAGGAGGGTTTACAATGAGCAGTTCTTC.

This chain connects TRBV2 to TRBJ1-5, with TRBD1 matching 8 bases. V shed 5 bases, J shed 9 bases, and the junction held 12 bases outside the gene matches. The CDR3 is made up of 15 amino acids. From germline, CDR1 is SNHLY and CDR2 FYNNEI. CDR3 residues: CASSYPGQAMRPQHF. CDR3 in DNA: TGTGCCAGCAGTTACCCGGGACAGGCCATGAGGCCCCAGCATTTT.

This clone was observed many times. For the CDR3, the DNA is TGTGCCAGCAGTTCTCCAGGGTTAGGGTACGAGCAGTACTTC. Its protein is CASSSPGLGYEQYF. V is TRBV28 and J is TRBJ2-7; a possible D gene is TRBD1 (5 bases). Germline CDR1 MDHEN, CDR2 SYDVKM. The ends were cut back, 4 bases at V and 4 bases at J, with 14 bases in the middle. The CDR3 is 14 amino acids.

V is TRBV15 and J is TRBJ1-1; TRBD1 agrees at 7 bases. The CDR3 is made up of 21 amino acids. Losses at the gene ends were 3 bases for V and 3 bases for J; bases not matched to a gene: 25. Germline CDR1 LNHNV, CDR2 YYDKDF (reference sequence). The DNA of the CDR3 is TGTGCCACCAGCAGGCCCAACCGTAACTCGCAGGGGGGATCGAGGTACACTGAAGCTTTCTTT. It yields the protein CATSRPNRNSQGGSRYTEAFF.

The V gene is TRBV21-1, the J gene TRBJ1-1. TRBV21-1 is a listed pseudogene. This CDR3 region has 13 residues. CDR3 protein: CAGPWWRNTEAFF. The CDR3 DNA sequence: TGTGCCGGCCCCTGGTGGCGGAACACTGAAGCTTTCTTT.

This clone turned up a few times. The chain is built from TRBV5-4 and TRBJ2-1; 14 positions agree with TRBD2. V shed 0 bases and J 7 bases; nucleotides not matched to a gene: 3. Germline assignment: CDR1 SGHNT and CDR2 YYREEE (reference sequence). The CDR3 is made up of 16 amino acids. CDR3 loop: CASSLGGTSGSNEQFF. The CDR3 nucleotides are TGTGCCAGCAGCTTGGGAGGGACTAGCGGGAGTAATGAGCAGTTCTTC.

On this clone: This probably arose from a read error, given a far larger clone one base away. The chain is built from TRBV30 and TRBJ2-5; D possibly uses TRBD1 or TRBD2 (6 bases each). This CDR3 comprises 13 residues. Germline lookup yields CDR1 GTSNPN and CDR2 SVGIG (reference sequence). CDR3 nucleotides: TGTACCTGGAGTGTAGGGGGGCGGACGGCCCAGTACTTC. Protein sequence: CTWSVGGRTAQYF. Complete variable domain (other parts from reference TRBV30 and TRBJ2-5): SQTIHQWPATLVQPVGSPLSLECTVEGTSNPNLYWYRQAAGRGLQLLFYSVGIGQISSEVPQNLSASRPQDRQFILSSKKLLLSDSGFYLCTWSVGGRTAQYFGPGTRLLVL.

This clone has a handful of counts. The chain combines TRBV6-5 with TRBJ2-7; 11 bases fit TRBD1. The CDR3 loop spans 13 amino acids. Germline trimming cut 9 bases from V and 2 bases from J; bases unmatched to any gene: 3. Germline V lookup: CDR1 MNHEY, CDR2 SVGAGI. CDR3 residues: CASKGQGAYEQYF. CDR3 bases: TGTGCCAGTAAGGGACAGGGGGCCTACGAGCAGTACTTC.

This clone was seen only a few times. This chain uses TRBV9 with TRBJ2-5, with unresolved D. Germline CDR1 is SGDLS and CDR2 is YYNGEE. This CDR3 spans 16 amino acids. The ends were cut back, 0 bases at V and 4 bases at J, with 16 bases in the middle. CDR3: CASSVATESVGETQYF. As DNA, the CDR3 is TGTGCCAGCAGCGTAGCTACTGAGTCGGTAGGAGAGACCCAGTACTTC.

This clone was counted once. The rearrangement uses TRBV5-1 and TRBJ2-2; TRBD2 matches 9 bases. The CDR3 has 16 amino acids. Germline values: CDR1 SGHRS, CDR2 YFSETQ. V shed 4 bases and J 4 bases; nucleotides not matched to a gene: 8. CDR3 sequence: CASSKGLAVATGELFF. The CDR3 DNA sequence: TGCGCCAGCAGCAAGGGACTAGCCGTTGCCACCGGGGAGCTGTTTTTT.

CDR3 in DNA: TGTGCCAGCAGCTTAGGTGGTAGCGCAAACGGGGAGCTGTTTTTT. It specifies CASSLGGSANGELFF. The chain recombines TRBV11-3 with TRBJ2-2; the D gene is possibly TRBD2 (5 bases). V shed 1 base and J shed 7 bases, with 13 bases lying between them. The germline V gene encodes CDR1 SGHNT and CDR2 YENEEA. The CDR3 consists of 15 residues.

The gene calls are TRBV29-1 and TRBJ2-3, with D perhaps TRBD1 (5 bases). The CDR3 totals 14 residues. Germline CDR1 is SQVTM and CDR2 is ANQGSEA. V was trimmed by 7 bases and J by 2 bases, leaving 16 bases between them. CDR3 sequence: CSARRTIPTDTQYF. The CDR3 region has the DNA TGCAGCGCCCGACGGACAATCCCCACAGATACGCAGTATTTT.

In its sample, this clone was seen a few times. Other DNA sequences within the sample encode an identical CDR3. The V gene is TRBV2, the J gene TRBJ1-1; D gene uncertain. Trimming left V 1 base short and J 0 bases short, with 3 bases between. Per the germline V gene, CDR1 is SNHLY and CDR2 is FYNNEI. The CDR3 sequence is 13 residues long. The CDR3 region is CASSEGLNTEAFF. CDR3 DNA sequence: TGTGCCAGCAGTGAAGGGCTGAACACTGAAGCTTTCTTT.